What follows are 17 T cell receptor beta chains derived from one specimen sequenced in a study of blood T cell repertoires in COVID-19. TCRdb's table, derived via immunoSEQ multiplex PCR, lists solely in-frame clones and lacks some. The sample yields roughly 110,000 clones, 85% seen once. Sequencing input: peripheral blood. These receptors were obtained from a human donor in a cohort sampled during active COVID-19.

This chain links TRBV19 with TRBJ2-2; 7 bases agree with TRBD2. V gave up 2 bases and J gave up 6 bases; unmatched junction bases: 6. The CDR3 has 15 residues. Per the germline V gene, CDR1 is LNHDA and CDR2 is SQIVND (reference sequence). CDR3 sequence reads: CASSISAGRAGELFF. The CDR3 bases are TGTGCCAGTAGTATAAGTGCAGGGAGGGCCGGGGAGCTGTTTTTT.

This clone was found once. The V and J genes are TRBV7-2 and TRBJ2-7, with 9 bases aligning to TRBD2. Germline trimming cut 2 bases from V and 7 bases from J; bases unmatched to any gene: 15. The CDR3 contains 17 residues. The germline gives CDR1 SGHTA, CDR2 FQGNSA. For the CDR3, the DNA is TGTGCCAGCAGCTTACGGCTAGCGGGGACTTTAATGGGGGAGCAGTACTTC. This encodes CASSLRLAGTLMGEQYF.

The chain links TRBV5-4 to TRBJ2-1; 7 bases align to TRBD2. This CDR3 has 15 residues. The J segment lost 7 bases and the V segment lost 0 bases, leaving 7 bases of the junction unmatched. Germline CDR1 SGHNT, CDR2 YYREEE (reference sequence). The CDR3 is CASSLGLAAWNEQFF. CDR3 in DNA: TGTGCCAGCAGCTTGGGCCTAGCGGCTTGGAATGAGCAGTTCTTC. Combining the CDR3 with reference TRBV5-4 and TRBJ2-1 gives the whole variable domain ETGVTQSPTHLIKTRGQQVTLRCSSQSGHNTVSWYQQALGQGPQFIFQYYREEENGRGNFPPRFSGLQFPNYSSELNVNALELDDSALYLCASSLGLAAWNEQFFGPGTRLTVL.

This rearrangement joins TRBV3-1 (or the pseudogene TRBV3-2) to TRBJ1-2; D perhaps matches TRBD1 (5 bases). The CDR3 runs to 14 residues. Trimming pared 1 base from V and 8 bases from J, leaving 14 bases between. Germline values: CDR1 LGHDT, CDR2 YNNKEL (reference sequence). The CDR3 DNA reads as TGTGCCAGCAGCCAAGTAAACCAGGGAGGGGGCTACACCTTC. This sequence encodes CASSQVNQGGGYTF.

This chain uses TRBV5-1 with TRBJ2-7, with TRBD1 identical over 11 bases. The ends lost 3 bases at V and 2 bases at J; junction bases unmatched: 7. Germline V gene sequence: CDR1 SGHRS, CDR2 YFSETQ. This CDR3 is built from 16 residues. The CDR3 spells CASSSQGDRGAYEQYF. DNA of the CDR3: TGCGCCAGCAGCTCTCAAGGGGACAGGGGGGCCTACGAGCAGTACTTC.

The chain combines TRBV19 with TRBJ2-7, with D maybe TRBD1 (6 bases). The germline CDR1 and CDR2 sequences are LNHDA and SQIVND (reference sequence). V lost 6 bases, J lost 4 bases, and 13 bases lay in between. This CDR3 spans 13 amino acids. The CDR3 nucleotides are TGTGCCAGTAGCTTTGGACAGTTATACGAGCAGTACTTC. Its protein product is CASSFGQLYEQYF.

The chain combines TRBV19 with TRBJ1-1; no clear D gene. The CDR3 extends over 11 amino acids. Germline loops: CDR1 LNHDA, CDR2 SQIVND (reference sequence). The V end was cut by 7 bases, the J end by 1 base, with 4 bases between. The CDR3 loop reads CASTQNTEAFF. CDR3 sequence (DNA): TGTGCCAGTACCCAGAACACTGAAGCTTTCTTT.

This rearrangement joins TRBV5-1 to TRBJ1-2, with TRBD1 matching 8 bases. The germline gives CDR1 SGHRS, CDR2 YFSETQ. J lost 5 bases, V lost 4 bases, and 7 bases had no gene match. CDR3 size: 14 residues. For the CDR3, the DNA is TGCGCCAGCAGCGGAGGACAGGGAAGATATGGCTACACCTTC. It translates to CASSGGQGRYGYTF.

Ten or more counts support this clone. The chain is built from TRBV7-2 and TRBJ1-1, with 9 bases that match TRBD1. Germline V CDR1 and CDR2: SGHTA, FQGNSA. The CDR3 has 17 amino acids. After removal of 1 base from V and 4 bases from J, the junction contained 10 bases not matched to a gene. The CDR3 bases are TGTGCCAGCAGCTTAGGATTAGGGACAGGGCGGGGCACTGAAGCTTTCTTT. Translation gives CASSLGLGTGRGTEAFF.

The V call is TRBV19, the J call TRBJ2-3; 16 bases are shared with TRBD2. The CDR3 loop spans 19 amino acids. With 0 bases clipped from V and 4 bases from J, the junction kept 7 bases outside the gene matches. In germline, CDR1 is LNHDA, CDR2 SQIVND (reference sequence). CDR3 DNA sequence: TGTGCCAGTAGTATAGATCTTCCCGGGACTAGCGGGGGGGCAGATACGCAGTATTTT. It is translated as CASSIDLPGTSGGADTQYF.

This rearrangement joins TRBV27 to TRBJ2-7; 7 bases are shared with TRBD1. Germline V gives CDR1 MNHEY, CDR2 SMNVEV (reference sequence). J lost 2 bases, V lost 0 bases, and 4 bases had no gene match. The CDR3 extends over 15 amino acids. The CDR3 sequence is CASSLSPGQTYEQYF. The CDR3 DNA reads as TGTGCCAGCAGTTTATCTCCGGGACAGACCTACGAGCAGTACTTC.

V is TRBV5-4 and J is TRBJ2-1, with 12 bases that match TRBD2. Germline CDR1 is SGHNT and CDR2 is YYREEE (reference sequence). The CDR3 contains 17 residues. V was pared by 3 bases and J by 8 bases, with 12 bases of the junction left unmatched. The CDR3: CASSWTASGGAGHEQFF. CDR3 in DNA: TGTGCCAGCAGCTGGACGGCTAGCGGGGGGGCTGGACATGAGCAGTTCTTC.

This clone was seen only once. V and J are TRBV7-6 and TRBJ2-1, with TRBD2 matching over 12 bases. The germline gives CDR1 SGHVS, CDR2 FNYEAQ. V was pared by 5 bases and J by 5 bases, with 4 bases of the junction left unmatched. The CDR3 is made up of 15 amino acids. The CDR3 coding sequence is TGTGCCAGCAGCCCCGGACTAGCGGGGAACAATGAGCAGTTCTTC. This codes for CASSPGLAGNNEQFF. Together with reference TRBV7-6 and TRBJ2-1, the CDR3 gives the full variable domain: GAGVSQSPRYKVTKRGQDVALRCDPISGHVSLYWYRQALGQGPEFLTYFNYEAQQDKSGLPNDRFSAERPEGSISTLTIQRTEQRDSAMYRCASSPGLAGNNEQFFGPGTRLTVL.

V gene TRBV19 combines with J gene TRBJ1-2; 7 bases match TRBD1. This CDR3 region has 12 residues. The germline gives CDR1 LNHDA, CDR2 SQIVND (reference sequence). With 10 bases clipped from V and 8 bases from J, the junction kept 10 bases outside the gene matches. In nucleotides, the CDR3 is TGTGCCATCTCGCAGGGGGTCCAAGGCTACACCTTC. It specifies CAISQGVQGYTF.

V usage is TRBV6-5 and J usage is TRBJ1-2, with a weak D call TRBD1 (5 bases). V was trimmed by 6 bases and J by 4 bases, leaving 18 bases between them. Germline V gene data show CDR1 as MNHEY and CDR2 as SVGAGI. The length of the CDR3 is 15 residues. DNA of the CDR3: TGTGCCAGCAGCCCACCTACCGACAGCCCCTATGGCTACACCTTC. It is translated as CASSPPTDSPYGYTF.

This chain links TRBV4-1 with TRBJ2-2; TRBD2 aligns across 12 bases. The V gene's germline CDR1 is MGHRA and CDR2 YSYEKL. V shed 1 base and J 1 base; nucleotides not matched to a gene: 4. The CDR3 runs to 18 residues. DNA of the CDR3: TGCGCCAGCAGCCAAGGGCTAGCGGGGGGGAAGAACACCGGGGAGCTGTTTTTT. It specifies CASSQGLAGGKNTGELFF.

J is TRBJ2-1 and V is TRBV3-1 (or the pseudogene TRBV3-2), with 10 bases aligning to TRBD2. Germline V gene sequence: CDR1 LGHDT, CDR2 YNNKEL (reference sequence). V dropped 2 bases and J dropped 2; count of bases not matched to a gene: 6. The CDR3 contains 17 residues. The CDR3 DNA is TGTGCCAGCAGCCAATGGACCAGCGGGGGGGCCTACAATGAGCAGTTCTTC. Translated: CASSQWTSGGAYNEQFF.